The source of this TCR beta chain is a study of shared clonotypes between healthy human individuals. CDR1 and CDR2 (germline): MNHEY, SMNVEV (reference sequence). This CDR3 comprises 14 residues. Trimming took 5 bases from V and 3 from J; bases not matched to a gene: 6. Some clones are missing from TCRdb's copy, which holds only in-frame ones; the method was immunoSEQ multiplex PCR. The data contain some 580,000 clones, about 97% of them singletons. This clonotype was sampled from a woman aged 30 to 39 in good health. Sequences were obtained from naive CD4+ T cells sorted from blood. Subset specified: CD45RA+ positively selected. The chain employs TRBV27 and TRBJ1-1; 7 bases are shared with TRBD1. The CDR3 loop is CASSNRDRHTEAFF. In DNA, the CDR3 is TGTGCCAGCAGTAATAGGGACAGACACACTGAAGCTTTCTTT.